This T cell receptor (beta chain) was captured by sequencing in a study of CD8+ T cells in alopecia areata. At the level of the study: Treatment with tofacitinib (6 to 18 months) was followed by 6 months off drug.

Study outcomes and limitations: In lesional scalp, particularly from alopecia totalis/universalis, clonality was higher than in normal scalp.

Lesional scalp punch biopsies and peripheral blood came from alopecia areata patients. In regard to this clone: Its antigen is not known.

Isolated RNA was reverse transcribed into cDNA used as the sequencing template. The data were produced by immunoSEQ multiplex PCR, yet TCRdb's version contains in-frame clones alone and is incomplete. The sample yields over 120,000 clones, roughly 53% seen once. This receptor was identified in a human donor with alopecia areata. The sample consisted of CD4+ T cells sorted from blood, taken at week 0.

This CDR3 reads CASSLGQAKNTEAFF. The DNA for the CDR3 is TGTGCCAGCAGCCTTGGACAGGCGAAGAACACTGAAGCTTTCTTT. This chain connects TRBV7-2 to TRBJ1-1; 7 bases agree with TRBD1. This CDR3 is built from 15 residues. CDR1 SGHTA and CDR2 FQGNSA come from the germline V gene. V was clipped by 5 bases and J by 1 base; unmatched bases: 7. Full variable domain (remainder filled in from reference TRBV7-2 and TRBJ1-1): GAGVSQSPSNKVTEKGKDVELRCDPISGHTALYWYRQSLGQGLEFLIYFQGNSAPDKSGLPSDRFSAERTGGSVSTLTIQRTQQEDSAVYLCASSLGQAKNTEAFFGQGTRLTVV.